The following is a T cell receptor (beta chain) sequence with its context. Its target is unknown. This entry belongs to a study of cytomegalovirus exposure and HLA in healthy donors. Points from the study as a whole: In a later analysis, parvovirus B19, influenza, CMV and Epstein-Barr virus appeared linked to several top co-occurrence clusters.

CDR1 is GTSNPN and CDR2 is SVGIG in the germline V gene (reference sequence). Deletions cut 4 bases from V and 7 bases from J, with 11 bases between. This CDR3 has 13 residues. A multiplex PCR was run with 60 Vbeta primers and 13 Jbeta primers. Clones were read by immunoSEQ multiplex PCR, and TCRdb kept only the in-frame ones, dropping some. In the table there are around 210,000 clones, roughly 78% of which are singletons. This clonotype was obtained from a boy younger than 18 in good health and CMV-seronegative. The chain employs TRBV30 and TRBJ1-6; no firm D call. The sample comprised PBMCs. CDR3 amino acids: CAWNPFRNSPLHF. CDR3 DNA: TGTGCCTGGAATCCCTTCCGGAATTCACCCCTCCACTTT.